Below, 15 T cell receptor beta chains from the same sample are listed, as sequenced in a study of post-analysis software for immune sequencing data. The TCR beta cDNA libraries carried unique molecular identifiers. A single record per CDR3 protein comes from TCRdb applying MiXCR to the PCR reads. There are approximately 770,000 distinct CDR3 sequences in the sample; just over 45% occur only once, and approximately 4.4% lies in the top ten. Study-wide results and caveats: TRBV5-6, TRBV5-1 and TRBV20-1 belonged to a set of about 5 TRBV segments that were more frequent in patients than controls.

The antigens these receptors bind are not known. The sample was blood. Source of these receptors: a girl aged 10 to 17 with multiple sclerosis.

The table lists this clonotype with a few counts. This rearrangement joins TRBV28 to TRBJ2-5, with 7 bases identical to TRBD1. J was trimmed by 2 bases and V by 6 bases; bases with no gene match: 9. Germline loops: CDR1 MDHEN, CDR2 SYDVKM. CDR3 length equals 15 residues. CDR3 sequence (DNA): TGTGCCAGCAGCCCAACCCGACAGGGTCAAGAGACCCAGTACTTC. Translating it yields CASSPTRQGQETQYF.

The J gene is TRBJ2-5, the V gene TRBV20-1; D not certain. Trimming cost V 2 bases and J 11 bases, with 21 bases left between them. The CDR3 is 14 residues long. Germline V CDR1 and CDR2: DFQATT, SNEGSKA (reference sequence). The CDR3 sequence: CSARPPNTAYEQYF. For the CDR3, the DNA is TGCAGTGCTAGACCCCCGAACACAGCCTATGAGCAGTACTTC.

This clonotype was recorded a few times. The CDR3 region is CSASDVRVANTGELFF. Here the CDR3 DNA reads TGCAGTGCTAGTGATGTGAGGGTAGCGAACACCGGGGAGCTGTTTTTT. V usage is TRBV20-1 and J usage is TRBJ2-2, with D perhaps matching TRBD2 (5 bases). The germline gives CDR1 DFQATT, CDR2 SNEGSKA (reference sequence). The V and J ends lost 3 bases and 0 bases respectively, with 14 bases between them. There are 16 residues in the CDR3.

This clonotype has just a few counts. V and J are TRBV6-6 and TRBJ2-5, with 13 bases identical to TRBD2. Per the germline V gene, CDR1 is MNHNY and CDR2 is SVGAGI (reference sequence). Trimming took 6 bases from V and 11 from J; bases not matched to a gene: 12. The length of the CDR3 is 15 residues. The CDR3 loop reads CASSYPGLAGREQYF. DNA of the CDR3: TGTGCCAGCAGCTATCCGGGACTAGCGGGAAGGGAGCAGTACTTC.

The J gene is TRBJ2-7, the V gene TRBV29-1; 7 bases fit TRBD2. Germline CDR1 and CDR2: SQVTM and ANQGSEA. With 4 bases clipped from V and 2 bases from J, the junction kept 5 bases outside the gene matches. The CDR3 contains 13 residues. The CDR3 sequence is CSVGPSGPYEQYF. The DNA of the CDR3 is TGCAGCGTTGGTCCTAGCGGACCCTACGAGCAGTACTTC.

This clonotype appeared a few times. This CDR3 reads CASSEGQGYGYTF. The CDR3 DNA reads TGTGCCAGCAGTGAAGGACAGGGCTATGGCTACACCTTC. The rearrangement links TRBV2 to TRBJ1-2; 7 bases are a match to TRBD1. There are 13 residues in the CDR3. J lost 4 bases, V lost 1 base, and 0 bases had no gene match. The germline V gene has CDR1 SNHLY and CDR2 FYNNEI. The full variable domain, rest sourced from reference TRBV2 and TRBJ1-2, is EPEVTQTPSHQVTQMGQEVILRCVPISNHLYFYWYRQILGQKVEFLVSFYNNEISEKSEIFDDQFSVERPDGSNFTLKIRSTKLEDSAMYFCASSEGQGYGYTFGSGTRLTVV.

This clonotype is a singleton in its sample. This chain joins TRBV20-1 and TRBJ1-1, with 9 bases aligning to TRBD1. The CDR3 has 15 amino acids. V lost 6 bases to trimming and J lost 0 bases; unmatched junction nucleotides: 8. Germline CDR1 is DFQATT and CDR2 is SNEGSKA (reference sequence). The CDR3 DNA reads as TGCAGTGCCACGGACAGGGGATGGGTGAACACTGAAGCTTTCTTT. Translating gives CSATDRGWVNTEAFF.

This clonotype was picked up a small number of times. The genes are TRBV4-3 and TRBJ1-2, with D maybe TRBD1 (5 bases). The ends were cut back, 0 bases at V and 0 bases at J, with 11 bases in the middle. This CDR3 contains 16 residues. Germline V gives CDR1 LGHNA, CDR2 YSLEER. The CDR3, as DNA: TGCGCCAGCAGCCAAGAAAGGGGTCCCACTAACTATGGCTACACCTTC. Protein sequence: CASSQERGPTNYGYTF.

This clonotype was detected only a few times. The genes are TRBV6-5 and TRBJ2-4; 10 bases align to TRBD2. CDR1 MNHEY and CDR2 SVGAGI come from the germline V gene. V lost 6 bases, J lost 8 bases, and 10 bases stayed unmatched. The CDR3 consists of 15 residues. The CDR3 DNA reads TGTGCCAGCAGCCAACAGGGACTAGCGCAGGACATTCAGTACTTC. It is translated as CASSQQGLAQDIQYF.

The chain couples TRBV5-1 to TRBJ1-1; 7 bases fit TRBD1. Per the germline V gene, CDR1 is SGHRS and CDR2 is YFSETQ. The CDR3 is 15 residues long. V was pared by 0 bases and J by 3 bases, with 5 bases of the junction left unmatched. CDR3 DNA: TGCGCCAGCAGCTTGGGACAGGGATTGGACACTGAAGCTTTCTTT. It encodes CASSLGQGLDTEAFF.

The chain combines TRBV15 with TRBJ1-2; 7 bases are a match to TRBD1. CDR1 is LNHNV and CDR2 is YYDKDF in the germline V gene (reference sequence). J lost 8 bases, V lost 3 bases, and 6 bases had no gene match. The CDR3 contains 13 residues. The CDR3 region has the DNA TGTGCCACCAGCAGCCAGGGGGGTCGAGGCTACACCTTC. Amino acids: CATSSQGGRGYTF.

The chain has TRBV20-1 and TRBJ1-5; possibly TRBD1 for D (6 bases). CDR3 size: 14 residues. V was clipped by 5 bases and J by 8 bases, with 19 bases between them. The germline V gene encodes CDR1 DFQATT and CDR2 SNEGSKA (reference sequence). The CDR3 here is CSAHQTGSRKPQHF. The CDR3 nucleotides are TGCAGTGCTCACCAAACAGGGAGTAGGAAGCCCCAGCATTTT.

V and J are TRBV12-3 or TRBV12-4 and TRBJ2-3; 11 nucleotides line up with TRBD2. This CDR3 is built from 18 residues. V was pared by 2 bases and J by 3 bases, with 10 bases of the junction left unmatched. The CDR3 here is CASSLTIAGGGETDTQYF. CDR3 nucleotides: TGTGCCAGCAGTTTAACGATAGCGGGAGGGGGAGAGACAGATACGCAGTATTTT.

The chain links TRBV27 to TRBJ1-5; D is ambiguous. V was clipped by 3 bases and J by 5 bases, with 8 bases between them. CDR3 length: 13 amino acids. Germline V CDR1 and CDR2: MNHEY, SMNVEV (reference sequence). This CDR3 is CASSLVPHQPQHF. Written as DNA, the CDR3 is TGTGCCAGCAGTTTGGTTCCGCATCAGCCCCAGCATTTT.

V and J are TRBV5-6 and TRBJ2-1; D is unclear. CDR3 length equals 12 residues. Germline CDR1 reads SGHDT; CDR2 reads YYEEEE. V lost 1 base to trimming and J lost 10 bases, with 9 bases between them. CDR3 coding DNA: TGTGCCAGCAGCTTGCCCCCCGGGGAGCAGTTCTTC. Translating gives CASSLPPGEQFF.